Below, 18 T cell receptor beta chains from the same sample are listed, as sequenced in a study of T cells in Graves' hyperthyroidism and ophthalmopathy. RNA transcripts were the template for amplifying TCR beta CDR3 regions. First-round RT-PCR targeting the TCR CDR3 was performed with the HTBI primer set. TCRdb processed the multiplex PCR reads anew with MiXCR; each CDR3 protein has one entry. The sample has 600,000 to 650,000 distinct CDR3 sequences, 20% to 25% seen once. The specimen was blood. The receptors were gathered from a young man with Graves' ophthalmopathy.

Comments on this clonotype: The junction differs from germline at one of its ends, possibly a read error. This chain joins TRBV19 and TRBJ2-1; D remains ambiguous. This CDR3 is built from 15 residues. From germline, CDR1 is LNHDA and CDR2 SQIVND (reference sequence). CDR3 sequence: CASSIEPSSYNGQFF. The DNA for the CDR3 is TGTGCCAGTAGTATCGAACCCAGCTCCTACAATGGGCAGTTCTTC.

V is TRBV20-1 and J is TRBJ2-7; 11 bases are a match to TRBD2. Germline trimming cut 4 bases from V and 2 bases from J; bases unmatched to any gene: 4. Germline V gene lookup returns CDR1 DFQATT and CDR2 SNEGSKA (reference sequence). The CDR3 totals 14 residues. CDR3 residues: CSANLLAGAYEQYF. As DNA, the CDR3 is TGCAGTGCTAACCTACTAGCGGGAGCCTACGAGCAGTACTTC.

Turning to this clonotype: This may arise from a read error, as a much more abundant clone is one base away. CDR3 in amino acids: CAWAHRVTDTGELFF. The CDR3 DNA follows: TGTGCCTGGGCACACAGGGTAACGGACACCGGGGAGCTGTTTTTT. The rearrangement uses TRBV30 and TRBJ2-2; tentatively, D is TRBD1 (6 bases). V was clipped by 5 bases and J by 3 bases, with 16 bases between them. The CDR3 loop spans 15 amino acids. CDR1 and CDR2 from the germline V gene are GTSNPN and SVGIG (reference sequence).

This clonotype was counted ten times or more. The chain couples TRBV5-1 to TRBJ1-1, with D hard to call. The CDR3 covers 14 residues. V lost 3 bases, J lost 0 bases, and 9 bases lay in between. CDR1 SGHRS and CDR2 YFSETQ come from the germline V gene. The CDR3 DNA reads TGCGCCAGCAGCTACGAGGGTGTGAACACTGAAGCTTTCTTT. Its protein is CASSYEGVNTEAFF.

The chain recombines TRBV19 with TRBJ1-5; TRBD1 might be the D (6 bases). Germline V lookup: CDR1 LNHDA, CDR2 SQIVND (reference sequence). There are 14 residues in the CDR3. V shed 2 bases and J shed 7 bases, with 12 bases lying between them. CDR3 protein: CASSIWGQSQPQHF. The CDR3 nucleotides read TGTGCCAGTAGTATATGGGGGCAGTCACAGCCCCAGCATTTT.

This clonotype was detected many times. The chain's CDR3 is CASSFSGDNEQFF. The DNA for the CDR3 is TGTGCCAGCAGCTTTAGCGGGGACAATGAGCAGTTCTTC. V gene TRBV11-3 combines with J gene TRBJ2-1; TRBD2 agrees at 8 bases. This CDR3 has 13 residues. J lost 5 bases, V lost 3 bases, and 0 bases had no gene match. Germline V CDR1 and CDR2: SGHNT, YENEEA.

This clonotype was recorded many times. The chain joins TRBV28 to TRBJ2-7, with 7 positions matching TRBD1. Trimming cost V 3 bases and J 2 bases; bases outside gene matches: 4. CDR1 is MDHEN, CDR2 SYDVKM, per germline. This CDR3 comprises 14 residues. CDR3 sequence (DNA): TGTGCCAGCAGTTTCACAGGGGAAACCTACGAGCAGTACTTC. Protein: CASSFTGETYEQYF. Complete variable domain (other parts from reference TRBV28 and TRBJ2-7): DVKVTQSSRYLVKRTGEKVFLECVQDMDHENMFWYRQDPGLGLRLIYFSYDVKMKEKGDIPEGYSVSREKKERFSLILESASTNQTSMYLCASSFTGETYEQYFGPGTRLTVT.

This clonotype has a count of ten or more. V and J are TRBV2 and TRBJ1-5; the match to TRBD1 covers 7 bases. From germline, CDR1 is SNHLY and CDR2 FYNNEI. Trimming cost V 6 bases and J 10 bases; bases outside gene matches: 12. The CDR3 runs 14 residues. The CDR3 loop reads CASRAGGGFDPQHF. DNA for the CDR3: TGTGCCAGCAGAGCTGGAGGGGGCTTCGACCCCCAGCATTTT.

This clonotype was seen at least ten times. CDR3: CASSSAGSSYNEQFF. CDR3 DNA: TGCGCCAGCAGCTCTGCAGGGAGCTCCTACAATGAGCAGTTCTTC. The rearrangement links TRBV5-1 to TRBJ2-1; D could derive from TRBD1 or TRBD2 (5 bases each). Trimming shortened V by 3 bases and J by 0 bases, and 10 bases separated the two germline ends. Germline V gene sequence: CDR1 SGHRS, CDR2 YFSETQ. This CDR3 is 15 amino acids long.

In this sample, this clonotype turned up many times. The chain combines TRBV5-1 with TRBJ1-2, with a tentative D call TRBD1 (6 bases). CDR1 is SGHRS, CDR2 YFSETQ, per germline. V was clipped by 4 bases and J by 8 bases, with 15 bases between them. The CDR3 spans 13 residues. The CDR3 loop is CASSREGDGGYTF. DNA of the CDR3: TGCGCCAGCAGCAGAGAGGGGGATGGAGGCTACACCTTC.

Ten or more counts support this clonotype. DNA for the CDR3: TGCAGTGCGAAAAGCGGGAGCCTCTCCTACGAGCAGTACTTC. This translates into CSAKSGSLSYEQYF. The chain joins TRBV20-1 to TRBJ2-7; 8 nucleotides match TRBD2. This CDR3 has 14 residues. Germline CDR1 reads DFQATT; CDR2 reads SNEGSKA (reference sequence). With V trimmed by 6 bases and J by 0 bases, 7 bases remained unmatched.

The CDR3, as DNA: TGCAGTGCTAGAGAGGGTATCGGGGCGGGAGGAGGGCGCAATGAGCAGTTCTTC. Protein product: CSAREGIGAGGGRNEQFF. The chain is built from TRBV20-1 and TRBJ2-1, with TRBD2 identical over 8 bases. Germline CDR1 and CDR2: DFQATT and SNEGSKA (reference sequence). V shed 0 bases and J 6 bases; nucleotides not matched to a gene: 16. The CDR3 has 18 amino acids.

The chain couples TRBV4-1 to TRBJ2-7; D gene unclear. The CDR3 has 15 residues. With 1 base removed from V and 3 bases from J, the gap between germline ends came to 13 bases. The germline V gene encodes CDR1 MGHRA and CDR2 YSYEKL. CDR3 coding DNA: TGCGCCAGCAGCCAAGGGATAACAGCCGACTACGAGCAGTACTTC. Translated: CASSQGITADYEQYF.

This clonotype has at least ten counts. The CDR3 spells CASSRDRDGYYGYTF. CDR3 DNA: TGTGCCAGCAGCCGGGACAGGGATGGTTACTATGGCTACACCTTC. V usage is TRBV12-3 or TRBV12-4 and J usage is TRBJ1-2; 9 positions agree with TRBD1. The CDR3 extends over 15 amino acids. After removal of 6 bases from V and 3 bases from J, the junction contained 8 bases not matched to a gene.

Of note for this clonotype: Relative to the germline gene, one junction end is altered; a read error may explain this. The chain uses TRBV18 and TRBJ2-1; D tentatively reads TRBD1 or TRBD2 (5 bases each). CDR1 and CDR2 (germline): KGHSH, LQKENI. The CDR3 runs to 13 residues. The DNA for the CDR3 is TGTACCAGCTCACCAGTTGGGACCAATGAGCAGTTCTTC. Protein product: CTSSPVGTNEQFF.

This clonotype has a count of ten or more. This chain uses TRBV7-9 with TRBJ2-2; D is undetermined. The CDR3 is made up of 15 amino acids. Germline CDR1 and CDR2: SEHNR and FQNEAQ (reference sequence). V lost 4 bases, J lost 3 bases, and 12 bases lay in between. DNA of the CDR3: TGTGCCAGCAGCTCACTGGAAGGTCACACCGGGGAGCTGTTTTTT. The encoded protein is CASSSLEGHTGELFF.

Points on this clonotype: A single base separates this from a much larger clone, so it may be a read error. The chain uses TRBV2 and TRBJ2-7, with D possibly matching TRBD2 (6 bases). This CDR3 region has 17 residues. Germline loops: CDR1 SNHLY, CDR2 FYNNEI. In DNA form, the CDR3 reads TGTGCCAGCAGTGGATTGTCGGGGGAAGCAGAACTTTACGGGCAGTACTTC. Its protein product is CASSGLSGEAELYGQYF.

This clonotype turned up a few times. This chain connects TRBV11-3 to TRBJ2-3; the match to TRBD2 covers 7 bases. V lost 5 bases to trimming and J lost 2 bases; unmatched junction nucleotides: 10. The CDR3 is 16 amino acids. Germline V gene data show CDR1 as SGHNT and CDR2 as YENEEA. CDR3: CASSPGVAGLTDTQYF. Here the CDR3 DNA reads TGTGCCAGCAGCCCCGGGGTAGCGGGCCTCACAGATACGCAGTATTTT.